These 9 T cell receptor beta chains originate from one sample sequenced in a study of cytomegalovirus exposure and HLA in healthy donors. The method was immunoSEQ multiplex PCR; TCRdb's version includes in-frame clones alone and lacks a portion of them. The data contain roughly 330,000 clones, 75% to 90% of them singletons. Material: PBMCs. The source is a woman under 40 in good health and CMV-seropositive.

V and J are TRBV29-1 and TRBJ1-2, with no clear D. The CDR3 covers 11 residues. Trimming removed 4 bases from V and 7 bases from J, with 10 bases in between. The germline gives CDR1 SQVTM, CDR2 ANQGSEA. CDR3 DNA: TGCAGCGTTGTATGGGGTCGTGGCTACACCTTC. This encodes CSVVWGRGYTF.

The rearrangement joins TRBV7-3 to TRBJ1-1; 7 nucleotides match TRBD1. The germline V gene has CDR1 SGHTA and CDR2 FQGTGA. The V segment lost 5 bases and the J segment 0 bases; nucleotides outside the gene matches: 6. This CDR3 region has 15 residues. The CDR3 DNA reads TGTGCCAGCAGCCCCCAACAGGGGATGAACACTGAAGCTTTCTTT. Protein product: CASSPQQGMNTEAFF.

The J gene is TRBJ1-5, the V gene TRBV4-1; 7 nucleotides line up with TRBD1. The germline gives CDR1 MGHRA, CDR2 YSYEKL. The CDR3 contains 15 residues. V was clipped by 5 bases and J by 7 bases; unmatched bases: 11. The CDR3 DNA is TGCGCCAGCAGCGACCGACAGGGTAAGGGACAGCCCCAGCATTTT. It translates to CASSDRQGKGQPQHF.

V gene TRBV4-1 combines with J gene TRBJ2-3; 11 bases match TRBD2. Germline values: CDR1 MGHRA, CDR2 YSYEKL. CDR3 length: 19 amino acids. V shed 1 base and J 4 bases; nucleotides not matched to a gene: 13. CDR3 region: CASSQGVASGGLAPDTQYF. The CDR3 DNA reads TGCGCCAGCAGCCAAGGGGTGGCTAGCGGGGGGTTGGCCCCAGATACGCAGTATTTT.

This rearrangement joins TRBV12-2 to TRBJ1-2; no check of the table's D call, TRBD1, against the DNA was made. TRBV12-2 is listed as a pseudogene. The CDR3 is made up of 11 amino acids. The CDR3 nucleotides read TGTGCAACTGACAGGGGCTGTGGCTACACCTTC. Its protein product is CATDRGCGYTF.

The chain carries TRBV2 and TRBJ2-7, with 7 bases lining up with TRBD1. Looked up from germline, CDR1 is SNHLY and CDR2 is FYNNEI. Trimming took 5 bases from V and 2 from J; bases not matched to a gene: 6. The CDR3 loop spans 14 amino acids. The CDR3 DNA reads TGTGCCAGCAGTCTCCGGGACAGACCCTACGAGCAGTACTTC. Amino acids: CASSLRDRPYEQYF.

This clone showed up just once. Other DNA sequences within the sample encode an identical CDR3. The chain is built from TRBV4-1 and TRBJ2-5; the match to TRBD2 covers 7 bases. V shed 1 base, J shed 4 bases, and the junction held 3 bases outside the gene matches. Germline V gene lookup returns CDR1 MGHRA and CDR2 YSYEKL. CDR3 length: 14 amino acids. In DNA, the CDR3 is TGCGCCAGCAGCCAAGTGTCGGGAGGAGAGACCCAGTACTTC. This gives the protein CASSQVSGGETQYF.

The chain is built from TRBV6-1 and TRBJ1-3; unclear D gene. This CDR3 is 15 amino acids long. Germline loops: CDR1 MNHNS, CDR2 SASEGT. V was pared by 8 bases and J by 0 bases, with 14 bases between. This CDR3 reads CASRIPRDSGNTIYF. The CDR3 DNA reads as TGTGCCAGCCGGATCCCCCGTGACTCTGGAAACACCATATATTTT.

J is TRBJ2-1 and V is TRBV28, with D perhaps given as TRBD1 or TRBD2 (5 bases each). This CDR3 contains 16 residues. With 4 bases removed from V and 2 bases from J, the gap between germline ends came to 15 bases. CDR1 and CDR2 from the germline V gene are MDHEN and SYDVKM. The CDR3 loop reads CASSSVGVGAYNEQFF. The CDR3 coding sequence is TGTGCCAGCAGTTCAGTCGGGGTAGGGGCCTACAATGAGCAGTTCTTC.